This is a list of T cell receptor beta chains from one sample in a study of T cells in Graves' hyperthyroidism and ophthalmopathy. TCRdb analysed the multiplex PCR reads with MiXCR anew, one entry per CDR3 protein. Of under 350,000 distinct CDR3 sequences in the sample, over 15% were seen once. Sequencing was done on a sample of blood. Receptors originate from a woman aged 55-70 years with Graves' ophthalmopathy. Both conserved end residues are part of each CDR3. Each record gives: CDR3 protein, CDR3 DNA, CDR3 length, D gene, V gene, clone size, J gene. A D gene is named only where the DNA matches it firmly. Where a row states a size, it is once, few, many or the class of an expanded clone; other rows omit it.

CASSPPTGLGTQYF	TGTGCCAGCTCACCCCCCACAGGCCTAGGGACCCAGTACTTC	14	.	TRBV18	few	TRBJ2-5
CASSAKVTDEKLFF	TGTGCCAGCAGCGCCAAGGTCACAGATGAAAAACTGTTTTTT	14	.	TRBV9	many	TRBJ1-4
CSAQDDTGTGRNEQFF	TGCAGTGCCCAGGACGATACCGGGACAGGGAGGAATGAGCAGTTCTTC	16	TRBD1	TRBV20-1	few	TRBJ2-1
CSARGARGHQPQHF	TGCAGTGCTAGGGGGGCCCGGGGTCATCAGCCCCAGCATTTT	14	.	TRBV20-1	many	TRBJ1-5
CSVGTNSFRGTDTQYF	TGCAGCGTCGGCACCAACAGTTTCCGTGGCACAGATACGCAGTATTTT	16	.	TRBV29-1	many	TRBJ2-3
CASSLSGNGGNTEAFF	TGTGCCAGCAGCCTCTCTGGTAACGGGGGGAACACTGAAGCTTTCTTT	16	.	TRBV11-1	many	TRBJ1-1
CSVRGTGGNEKLFF	TGCAGCGTTCGAGGGACCGGGGGAAATGAAAAACTGTTTTTT	14	.	TRBV29-1	few	TRBJ1-4
CASTIGGTSLNGYTF	TGTGCCAGCACCATCGGGGGTACATCCCTCAATGGCTACACCTTC	15	.	TRBV9	.	TRBJ1-2
CASSQGKIYEQYF	TGTGCCAGCAGCCAGGGGAAGATCTACGAGCAGTACTTC	13	.	TRBV6-1	few	TRBJ2-7
CATMYSNQPQHF	TGTGCCACTATGTATAGCAATCAGCCCCAGCATTTT	12	.	TRBV28	few	TRBJ1-5
CASSPLDRASGANVLTF	TGTGCCAGCAGTCCCCTGGACAGGGCCTCTGGGGCCAACGTCCTGACTTTC	17	TRBD1	TRBV27	many	TRBJ2-6
CASSDRGLSDTQYF	TGTGCCAGCAGTGACAGGGGGCTCTCAGATACGCAGTATTTT	14	TRBD1	TRBV6-4	few	TRBJ2-3
CSARDLSGEKETQYF	TGCAGTGCTAGAGATCTTAGCGGAGAAAAAGAGACCCAGTACTTC	15	.	TRBV20-1	.	TRBJ2-5
CASIDTGFPGELFF	TGCGCCAGCATTGACACAGGGTTCCCCGGGGAGCTGTTTTTT	14	.	TRBV5-1	many	TRBJ2-2
CASSQAGASGASTGELFF	TGCGCCAGCAGCCAAGCTGGGGCTAGCGGAGCCTCTACCGGGGAGCTGTTTTTT	18	TRBD2	TRBV4-1	.	TRBJ2-2
CSAIHGGGELFF	TGCAGTGCTATCCATGGGGGCGGGGAGCTGTTTTTT	12	.	TRBV20-1	.	TRBJ2-2
CASSMGGETQYF	TGTGCCAGCAGTATGGGGGGGGAGACCCAGTACTTC	12	TRBD2	TRBV2	many	TRBJ2-5
CASSQQGYGYTF	TGTGCCAGCAGCCAACAGGGCTATGGCTACACCTTC	12	.	TRBV3-1	many	TRBJ1-2
CSAKGQGRNEAFF	TGCAGTGCAAAGGGACAGGGGCGCAATGAAGCTTTCTTT	13	TRBD1	TRBV20-1	.	TRBJ1-1
CASSPGTYGNTIYF	TGTGCCAGCAGCCCCGGGACTTATGGAAACACCATATATTTT	14	.	TRBV7-2	many	TRBJ1-3
CASSQERTGTGELFF	TGTGCCAGCAGCCAAGAACGGACCGGGACCGGGGAGCTGTTTTTT	15	.	TRBV14	few	TRBJ2-2